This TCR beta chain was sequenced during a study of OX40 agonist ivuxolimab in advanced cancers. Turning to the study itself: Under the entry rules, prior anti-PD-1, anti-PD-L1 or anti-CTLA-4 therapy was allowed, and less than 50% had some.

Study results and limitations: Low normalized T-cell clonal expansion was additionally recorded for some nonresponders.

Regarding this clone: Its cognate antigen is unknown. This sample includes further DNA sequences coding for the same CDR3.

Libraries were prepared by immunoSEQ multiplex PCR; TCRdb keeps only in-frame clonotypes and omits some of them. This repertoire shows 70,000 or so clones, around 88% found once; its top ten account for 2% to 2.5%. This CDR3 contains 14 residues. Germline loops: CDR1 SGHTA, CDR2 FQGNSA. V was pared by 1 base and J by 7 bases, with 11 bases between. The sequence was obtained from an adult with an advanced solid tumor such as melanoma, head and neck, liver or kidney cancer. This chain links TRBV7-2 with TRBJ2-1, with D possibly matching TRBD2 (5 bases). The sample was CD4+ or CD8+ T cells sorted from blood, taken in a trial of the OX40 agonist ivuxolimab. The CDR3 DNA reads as TGTGCCAGCAGCTTAGTCCTAGCCTCAAATGAGCAGTTCTTC. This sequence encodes CASSLVLASNEQFF.